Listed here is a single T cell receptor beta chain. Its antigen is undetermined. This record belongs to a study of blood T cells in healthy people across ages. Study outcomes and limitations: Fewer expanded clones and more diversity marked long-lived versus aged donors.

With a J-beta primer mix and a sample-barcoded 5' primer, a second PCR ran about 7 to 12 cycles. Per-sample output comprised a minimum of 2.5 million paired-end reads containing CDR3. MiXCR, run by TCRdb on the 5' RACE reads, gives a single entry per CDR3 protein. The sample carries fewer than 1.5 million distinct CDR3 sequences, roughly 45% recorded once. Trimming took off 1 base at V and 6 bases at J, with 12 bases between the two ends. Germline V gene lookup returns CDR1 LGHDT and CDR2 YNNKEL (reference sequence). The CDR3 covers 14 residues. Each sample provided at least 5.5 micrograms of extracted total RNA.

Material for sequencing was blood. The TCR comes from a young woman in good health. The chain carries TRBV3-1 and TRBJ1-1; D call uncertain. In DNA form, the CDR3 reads TGTGCCAGCAGCCAAGTGGGGAGCGCGGCTGAAGCTTTCTTT. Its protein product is CASSQVGSAAEAFF.